This T cell receptor beta chain was recorded in a study of shared T cell receptors in the human thymus. Clones were sequenced by immunoSEQ multiplex PCR, and TCRdb holds only the in-frame ones, with some missing. The table shows some 700,000 clones, with roughly 85% occurring only once. The same specimen was also included in a second study, on human thymus T cells. In that study: Corrective heart surgery yielded the resections from which the thymus tissue came.

The clonotype originates from a girl under three years old with a congenital heart defect. The sequenced sample was thymocytes.

CDR3 amino acids: CASSQAPSGLYGYTF. In DNA form, the CDR3 reads TGTGCCAGCAGCCAAGCTCCGTCAGGCCTCTATGGCTACACCTTC. J is TRBJ1-2 and V is TRBV14; D not resolved. The V and J ends lost 1 base and 4 bases respectively, with 13 bases between them. The CDR3 contains 15 residues. Germline assignment: CDR1 SGHDN and CDR2 FVKESK.